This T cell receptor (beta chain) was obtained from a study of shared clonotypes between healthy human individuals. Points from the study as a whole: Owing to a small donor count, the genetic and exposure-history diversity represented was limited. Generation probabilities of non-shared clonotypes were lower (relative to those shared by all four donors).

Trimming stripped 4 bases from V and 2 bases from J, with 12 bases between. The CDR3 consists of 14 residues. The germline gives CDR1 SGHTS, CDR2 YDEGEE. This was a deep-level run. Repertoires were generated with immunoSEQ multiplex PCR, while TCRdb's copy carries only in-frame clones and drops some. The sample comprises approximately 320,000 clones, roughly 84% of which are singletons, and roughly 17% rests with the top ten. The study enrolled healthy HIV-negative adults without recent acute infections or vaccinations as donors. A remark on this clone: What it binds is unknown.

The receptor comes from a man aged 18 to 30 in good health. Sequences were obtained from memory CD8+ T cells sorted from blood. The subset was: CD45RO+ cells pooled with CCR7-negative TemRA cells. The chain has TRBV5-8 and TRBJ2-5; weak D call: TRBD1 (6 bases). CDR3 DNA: TGTGCCAGCAGCCTCGGGACACATCAAGAGACCCAGTACTTC. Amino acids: CASSLGTHQETQYF.